This is a list of T cell receptor beta chains from one sample in a study of T-cell reconstitution after alpha-beta-depleted transplantation in children. Via MiXCR, TCRdb re-called the PCR reads, giving one row per CDR3 protein. The table records more than 90,000 distinct CDR3 sequences, 7% to 10% of them present only once. The source was PBMCs from the stem cell graft donor, collected from the stem cell graft. The receptors were sampled from a human donor who donated a stem cell graft to a child with congenital amegakaryocytic thrombocytopenia. Both conserved end residues are part of each CDR3. Fields, in order: CDR3 length, clone size, V gene, J gene, D gene, CDR3 DNA, CDR3 protein. D genes are given only for firm matches. Expanded clones are given a class, and other clones once, few, many or no size at all.

>12|many|TRBV20-1|TRBJ2-5|NA
TGCAGTGCTAGAGGAGGGCGTGAGACCCAGTACTTC
CSARGGRETQYF
>13|many|TRBV18|TRBJ1-4|TRBD1
TGTGCCAGCAACAGGGGGCGTGATGAAAAACTGTTTTTT
CASNRGRDEKLFF
>14|many|TRBV5-1|TRBJ1-4|NA
TGCGCCAGCAGCTCTGGATCAACTAATGAAAAACTGTTTTTT
CASSSGSTNEKLFF
>13|many|TRBV5-1|TRBJ2-1|NA
TGCGCCAGCAGCTTCTCCCCCCACAATGAGCAGTTCTTC
CASSFSPHNEQFF
>16|many|TRBV5-1|TRBJ1-4|TRBD1
TGCGCCAGCAGCTTGTGGGGGACAGGAGGGAATGCAAAACTGTTTTTT
CASSLWGTGGNAKLFF
>15|many|TRBV18|TRBJ2-7|NA
TGTGCCAGCTCACCAAAGACTAGGACAGGTTTCGAGCAGTACTTC
CASSPKTRTGFEQYF
>13|many|TRBV15|TRBJ1-2|NA
TGTGCCACCAGCAGAGACAGGAACTATGGCTACACCTTC
CATSRDRNYGYTF
>16|many|TRBV20-1|TRBJ1-3|NA
TGCAGTGCTAGACCCCGGGGGGCAACTGCTGGAAACACCATATATTTT
CSARPRGATAGNTIYF
>14|many|TRBV27|TRBJ1-1|TRBD1
TGTGCCAGCAGCTACAGGGGCGGTTATACTGAAGCTTTCTTT
CASSYRGGYTEAFF
>17|many|TRBV4-1|TRBJ1-4|NA
TGCGCCAGTTCCCCTGTAGTTACCGGGACAAGAAATGAAAAACTGTTTTTT
CASSPVVTGTRNEKLFF
>14|many|TRBV29-1|TRBJ2-6|NA
TGCAGCGTGGCGAAGAGCTCTGGGGCCAACGTCCTGACTTTC
CSVAKSSGANVLTF
>16|NA|TRBV15|TRBJ2-1|TRBD2
TGTGCCACCAGGCGACTAGCGGGGGGGCACTACAATGAGCAGTTCTTC
CATRRLAGGHYNEQFF
>15|many|TRBV5-1|TRBJ2-7|NA
TGCGCCAGCAGCACTGGAGTCCTGGAGGTAGGCGAGCAGTACTTC
CASSTGVLEVGEQYF
>15|NA|TRBV7-7|TRBJ2-5|TRBD2
TGTGCCAGCAGCAAGACTAGCGGGAGGGCGGCGACCCAGTACTTC
CASSKTSGRAATQYF
>14|NA|TRBV5-1|TRBJ2-3|NA
TGCGCCAGCAGCGGTGGAGGTACCACAGATACGCAGTATTTT
CASSGGGTTDTQYF
>15|NA|TRBV7-9|TRBJ2-7|NA
TGTGCCAGCAGCTCACCATCACAGGGTACCTACGAGCAGTACTTC
CASSSPSQGTYEQYF
>15|many|TRBV12-3/TRBV12-4|TRBJ1-1|TRBD1
TGTGCCAGCAGGATTTTCCGGGACAGGCGCCCTGAAGCTTTCTTT
CASRIFRDRRPEAFF
>15|many|TRBV12-3/TRBV12-4|TRBJ2-2|NA
TGTGCCAGCAGTTTACGGCGCGGCGGCACCGGGGAGCTGTTTTTT
CASSLRRGGTGELFF
>13|many|TRBV12-3/TRBV12-4|TRBJ2-1|NA
TGTGCCAGCAGTTTAGCGGCGGCGAACGAGCAGTTCTTC
CASSLAAANEQFF
>17|many|TRBV7-2|TRBJ1-4|NA
TGTGCCAGCAGCTTAGGAGCCGTCGGGGGGAGAAATGAAAAACTGTTTTTT
CASSLGAVGGRNEKLFF
>15|many|TRBV20-1|TRBJ1-1|NA
TGCAGTGCTAGAGAACCGGGACACCGAGGCACTGAAGCTTTCTTT
CSAREPGHRGTEAFF
>13|many|TRBV5-1|TRBJ2-1|NA
TGCGCCAGCAGCTTGGACGAGGCTCGAGAGCAGTTCTTC
CASSLDEAREQFF
>15|many|TRBV29-1|TRBJ2-1|TRBD2
TGCAGCGTTGTAGTTGGAGCGGGGGGATATAATGAGCAGTTCTTC
CSVVVGAGGYNEQFF
>15|many|TRBV4-3|TRBJ2-7|TRBD2
TGCGCCAGCAGCCAAGATCGGGCTAGCGGCTACGAGCAGTACTTC
CASSQDRASGYEQYF
>12|many|TRBV6-1|TRBJ1-1|TRBD1
TGTGCCAGCAGTTCCCAGGGGGTCGACGCTTTCTTT
CASSSQGVDAFF
>18|few|TRBV2|TRBJ2-1|TRBD1
TGTGCCAGCACCCGGGACAGGGCGACTAGCCCGCGGCTGGGTGAGCAGTTCTTC
CASTRDRATSPRLGEQFF
>14|many|TRBV20-1|TRBJ2-7|NA
TGCAGTGCTAGAGATTTCCAGGGGTCCTACGAGCAGTACTTC
CSARDFQGSYEQYF
>15|NA|TRBV18|TRBJ1-2|NA
TGTGCCAGCTCACCTTCCACCCAAGGCGACTATGGCTACACCTTC
CASSPSTQGDYGYTF
>15|few|TRBV27|TRBJ2-1|NA
TGTGCCAGCAGGCCCGAAGTCCACAGGGTGGTTGAGCAGTTCTTC
CASRPEVHRVVEQFF
>13|many|TRBV4-2|TRBJ2-1|NA
TGTGCCAGCAGCCAAGATATGAAAAATGAGCAGTTCTTC
CASSQDMKNEQFF
>16|many|TRBV7-9|TRBJ2-7|NA
TGTGCCAGCAGCTTAGAGTGGGGGACTGAGACCTACGAGCAGTACTTC
CASSLEWGTETYEQYF
>17|many|TRBV27|TRBJ2-2|TRBD2
TGTGCCAGCAGTCCCGTTGTTACAGCTAGCGGGGCCGGGGAGCTGTTTTTT
CASSPVVTASGAGELFF
>13|many|TRBV20-1|TRBJ2-7|NA
TGCAGTGCACAGGACCCGGGCTCCTACGAGCAGTACTTC
CSAQDPGSYEQYF
>14|many|TRBV3-1|TRBJ2-3|NA
TGTGCCAGCAGCACACGACCAAACACAGATACGCAGTATTTT
CASSTRPNTDTQYF
>12|NA|TRBV7-8|TRBJ2-3|TRBD2
TGTGCCAGCAGCGACGCGGGAGCACGTCAGTATTTT
CASSDAGARQYF